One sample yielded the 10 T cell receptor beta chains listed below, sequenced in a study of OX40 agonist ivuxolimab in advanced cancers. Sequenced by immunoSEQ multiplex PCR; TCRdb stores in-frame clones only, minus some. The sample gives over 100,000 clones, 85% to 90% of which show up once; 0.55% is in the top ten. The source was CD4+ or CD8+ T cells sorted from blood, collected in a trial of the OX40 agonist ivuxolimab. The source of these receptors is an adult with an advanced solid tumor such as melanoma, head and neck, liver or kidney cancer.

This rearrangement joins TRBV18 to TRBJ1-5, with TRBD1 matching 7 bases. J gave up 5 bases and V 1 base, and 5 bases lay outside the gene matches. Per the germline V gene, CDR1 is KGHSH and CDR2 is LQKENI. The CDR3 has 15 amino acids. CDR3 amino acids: CASSPQTTGDQPQHF. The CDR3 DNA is TGTGCCAGCTCACCACAGACCACAGGGGATCAGCCCCAGCATTTT.

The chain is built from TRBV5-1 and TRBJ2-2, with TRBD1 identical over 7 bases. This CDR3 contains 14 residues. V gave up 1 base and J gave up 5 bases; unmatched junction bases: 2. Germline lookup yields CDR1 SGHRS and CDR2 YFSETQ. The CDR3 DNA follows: TGCGCCAGCAGCTTGACAGGGGATACCGGGGAGCTGTTTTTT. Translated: CASSLTGDTGELFF.

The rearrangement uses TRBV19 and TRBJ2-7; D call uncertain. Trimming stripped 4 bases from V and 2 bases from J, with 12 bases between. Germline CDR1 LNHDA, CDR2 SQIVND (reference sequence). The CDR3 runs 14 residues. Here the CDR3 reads CASSNLDMAYEQYF. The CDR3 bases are TGTGCCAGTAGTAATCTCGACATGGCCTACGAGCAGTACTTC.

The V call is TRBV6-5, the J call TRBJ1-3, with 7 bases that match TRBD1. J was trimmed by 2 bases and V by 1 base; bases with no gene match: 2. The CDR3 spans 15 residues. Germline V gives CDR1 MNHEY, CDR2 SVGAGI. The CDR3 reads CASSYFQGAGNTIYF. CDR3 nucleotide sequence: TGTGCCAGCAGTTACTTTCAGGGGGCTGGAAACACCATATATTTT.

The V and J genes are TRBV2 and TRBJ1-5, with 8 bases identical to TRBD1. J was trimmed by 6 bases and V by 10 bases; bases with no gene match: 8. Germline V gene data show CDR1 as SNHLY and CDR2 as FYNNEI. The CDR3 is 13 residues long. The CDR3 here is CATNRGEGQPQHF. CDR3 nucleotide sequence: TGTGCCACCAACAGGGGGGAAGGTCAGCCCCAGCATTTT.

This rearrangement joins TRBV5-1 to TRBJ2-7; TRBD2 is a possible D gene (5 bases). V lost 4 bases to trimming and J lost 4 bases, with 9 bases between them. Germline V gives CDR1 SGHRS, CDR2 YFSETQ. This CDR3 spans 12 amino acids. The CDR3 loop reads CASSDGEYEQYF. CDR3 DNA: TGCGCCAGCAGCGACGGGGAATACGAGCAGTACTTC.

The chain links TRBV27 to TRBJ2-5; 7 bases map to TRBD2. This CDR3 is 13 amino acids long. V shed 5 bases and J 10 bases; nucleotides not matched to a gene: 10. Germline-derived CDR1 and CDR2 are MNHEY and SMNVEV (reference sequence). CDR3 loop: CASSLSREAIQYF. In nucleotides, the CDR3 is TGTGCCAGCAGTCTCTCTCGGGAGGCCATCCAGTACTTC.

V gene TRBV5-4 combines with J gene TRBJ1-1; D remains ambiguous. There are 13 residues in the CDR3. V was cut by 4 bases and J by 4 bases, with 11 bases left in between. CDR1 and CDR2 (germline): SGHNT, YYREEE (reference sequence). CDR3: CASSRALGTEAFF. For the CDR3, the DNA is TGTGCCAGCAGCCGAGCATTGGGCACTGAAGCTTTCTTT.

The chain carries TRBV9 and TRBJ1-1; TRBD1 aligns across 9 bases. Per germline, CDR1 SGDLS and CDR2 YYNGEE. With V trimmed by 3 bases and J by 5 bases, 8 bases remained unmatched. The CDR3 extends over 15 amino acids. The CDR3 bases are TGTGCCAGCAGCGGTCAACAGGGGGCTCGGACTGAAGCTTTCTTT. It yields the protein CASSGQQGARTEAFF.

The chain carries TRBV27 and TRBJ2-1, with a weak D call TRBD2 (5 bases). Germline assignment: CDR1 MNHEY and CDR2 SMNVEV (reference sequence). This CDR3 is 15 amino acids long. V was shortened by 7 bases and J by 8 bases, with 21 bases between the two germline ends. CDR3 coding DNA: TGTGCCAGCACTAAATACGGGATTGAGGGCTATGAGCAGTTCTTC. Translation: CASTKYGIEGYEQFF.